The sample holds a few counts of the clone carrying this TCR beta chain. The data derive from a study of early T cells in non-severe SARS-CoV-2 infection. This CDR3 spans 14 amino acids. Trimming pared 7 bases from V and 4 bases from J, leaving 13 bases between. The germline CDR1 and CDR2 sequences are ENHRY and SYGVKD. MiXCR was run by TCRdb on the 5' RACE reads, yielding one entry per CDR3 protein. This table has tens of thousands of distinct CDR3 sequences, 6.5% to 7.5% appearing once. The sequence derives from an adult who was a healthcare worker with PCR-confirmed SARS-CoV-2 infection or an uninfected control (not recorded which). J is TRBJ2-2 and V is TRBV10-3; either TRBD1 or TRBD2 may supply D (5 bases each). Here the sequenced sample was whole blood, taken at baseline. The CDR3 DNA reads TGTGCCATCAAGAGGGACGCTTCCACCGGGGAGCTGTTTTTT. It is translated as CAIKRDASTGELFF.